The source of this TCR beta chain is a study of blood T cell repertoires in COVID-19. Study in general: Sites in the United States, Italy and Spain provided acute and convalescent COVID-19 samples. Nucleic acid was either cDNA or gDNA, and it came from T cells, B-cell-depleted T cells, or PBMCs.

Original analysis: Scientists estimated how many nucleated cells there were by amplifying reference gene primers. Sequencing was performed with immunoSEQ multiplex PCR; in TCRdb, only in-frame clones are kept and a portion is missing. The V and J calls and clone size come from that table; D and trimming were worked out from the DNA. The sample consists of approximately 210,000 clones, 80% to 90% of them appearing once. CDR3 length equals 17 residues. The junction had 17 bases not matched to a gene; V was cut back by 5 bases and J by 5 bases. Germline loops: CDR1 MNHEY, CDR2 SVGEGT. The clonotype originates from a man aged 25 to 40 with active or convalescent COVID-19. This chain joins TRBV6-2 or TRBV6-3 and TRBJ2-5; 7 positions agree with TRBD2. The sequenced sample consisted of peripheral blood. CDR3: CASSPPRLAARGETQYF. In DNA form, the CDR3 reads TGTGCCAGCAGTCCCCCTCGACTAGCCGCAAGGGGTGAGACCCAGTACTTC.